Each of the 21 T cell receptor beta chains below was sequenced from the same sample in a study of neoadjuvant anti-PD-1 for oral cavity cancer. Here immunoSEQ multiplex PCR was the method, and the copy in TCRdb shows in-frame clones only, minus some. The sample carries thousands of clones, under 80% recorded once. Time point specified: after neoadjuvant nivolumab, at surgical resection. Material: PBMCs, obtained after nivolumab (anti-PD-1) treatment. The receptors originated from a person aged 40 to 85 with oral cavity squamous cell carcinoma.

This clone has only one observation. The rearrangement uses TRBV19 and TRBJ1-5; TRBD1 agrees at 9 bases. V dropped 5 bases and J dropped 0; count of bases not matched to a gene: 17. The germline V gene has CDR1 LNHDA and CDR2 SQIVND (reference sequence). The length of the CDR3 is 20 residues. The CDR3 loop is CASSGGPPGQGPYSNQPQHF. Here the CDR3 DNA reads TGTGCCAGTAGTGGGGGGCCGCCGGGACAGGGCCCTTATAGCAATCAGCCCCAGCATTTT.

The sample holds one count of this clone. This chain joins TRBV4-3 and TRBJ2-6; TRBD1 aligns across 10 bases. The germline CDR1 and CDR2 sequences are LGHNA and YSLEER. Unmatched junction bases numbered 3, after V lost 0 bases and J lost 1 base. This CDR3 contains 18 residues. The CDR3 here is CASSQEGTGASGANVLTF. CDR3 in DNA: TGCGCCAGCAGCCAAGAAGGGACAGGGGCTTCTGGGGCCAACGTCCTGACTTTC.

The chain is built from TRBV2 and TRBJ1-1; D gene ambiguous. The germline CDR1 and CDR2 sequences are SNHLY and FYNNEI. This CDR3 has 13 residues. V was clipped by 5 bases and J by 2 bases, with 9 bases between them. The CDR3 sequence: CASSLNPNTEAFF. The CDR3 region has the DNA TGTGCCAGCAGTCTGAACCCTAACACTGAAGCTTTCTTT.

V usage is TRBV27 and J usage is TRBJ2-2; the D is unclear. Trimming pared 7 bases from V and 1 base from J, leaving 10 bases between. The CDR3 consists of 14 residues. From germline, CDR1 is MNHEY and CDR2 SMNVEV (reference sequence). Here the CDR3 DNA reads TGTGCCAGCACCCGGTCGGGGAACACCGGGGAGCTGTTTTTT. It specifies CASTRSGNTGELFF.

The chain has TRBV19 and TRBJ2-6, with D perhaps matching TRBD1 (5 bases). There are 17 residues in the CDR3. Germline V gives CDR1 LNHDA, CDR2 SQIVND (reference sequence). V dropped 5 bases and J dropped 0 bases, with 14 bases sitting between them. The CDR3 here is CASSPSQGSSGANVLTF. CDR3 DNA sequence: TGTGCCAGTAGTCCGAGTCAGGGAAGCTCTGGGGCCAACGTCCTGACTTTC.

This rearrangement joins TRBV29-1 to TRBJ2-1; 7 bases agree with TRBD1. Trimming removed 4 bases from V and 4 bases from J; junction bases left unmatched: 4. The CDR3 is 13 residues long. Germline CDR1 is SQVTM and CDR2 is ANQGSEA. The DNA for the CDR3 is TGCAGCGTTGGACAGGGTCGATACAATGAGCAGTTCTTC. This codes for CSVGQGRYNEQFF.

The chain's CDR3 is CASSAPGTLPYGYTF. In nucleotides, the CDR3 is TGTGCCAGCAGTGCACCCGGGACCCTACCCTATGGCTACACCTTC. This chain joins TRBV6-6 and TRBJ1-2, with D maybe TRBD1 (5 bases). The CDR3 runs 15 residues. The V end was cut by 5 bases, the J end by 4 bases, with 17 bases between. The germline V gene has CDR1 MNHNY and CDR2 SVGAGI (reference sequence).

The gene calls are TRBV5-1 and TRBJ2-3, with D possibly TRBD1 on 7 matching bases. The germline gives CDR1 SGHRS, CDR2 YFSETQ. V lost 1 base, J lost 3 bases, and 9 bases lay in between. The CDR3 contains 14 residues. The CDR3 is CASSLQGGTDTQYF. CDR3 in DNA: TGCGCCAGCAGCTTGCAGGGGGGTACAGATACGCAGTATTTT.

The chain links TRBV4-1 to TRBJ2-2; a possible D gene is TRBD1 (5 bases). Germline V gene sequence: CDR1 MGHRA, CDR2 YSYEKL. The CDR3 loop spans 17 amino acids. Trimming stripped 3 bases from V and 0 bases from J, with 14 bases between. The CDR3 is CASSHPKTEPNTGELFF. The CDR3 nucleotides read TGCGCCAGCAGCCACCCAAAGACAGAGCCGAACACCGGGGAGCTGTTTTTT.

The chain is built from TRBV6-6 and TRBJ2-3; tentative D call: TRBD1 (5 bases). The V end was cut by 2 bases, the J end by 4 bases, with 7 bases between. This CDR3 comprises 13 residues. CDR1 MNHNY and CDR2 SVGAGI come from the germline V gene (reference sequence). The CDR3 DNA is TGTGCCAGCAGTTACCTAGGGGCAGATACGCAGTATTTT. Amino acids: CASSYLGADTQYF.

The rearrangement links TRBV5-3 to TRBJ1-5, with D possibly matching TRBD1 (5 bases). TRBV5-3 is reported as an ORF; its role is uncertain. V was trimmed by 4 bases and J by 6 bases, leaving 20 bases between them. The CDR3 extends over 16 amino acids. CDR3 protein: CARSTAGGRKIQPQHF. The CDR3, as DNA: TGTGCCAGAAGCACCGCGGGGGGGAGGAAAATTCAGCCCCAGCATTTT.

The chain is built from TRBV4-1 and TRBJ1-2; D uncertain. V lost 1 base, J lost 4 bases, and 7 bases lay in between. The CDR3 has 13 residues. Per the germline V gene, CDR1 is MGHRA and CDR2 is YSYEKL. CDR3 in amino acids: CASSQGSTYGYTF. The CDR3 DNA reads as TGCGCCAGCAGCCAAGGATCGACCTATGGCTACACCTTC.

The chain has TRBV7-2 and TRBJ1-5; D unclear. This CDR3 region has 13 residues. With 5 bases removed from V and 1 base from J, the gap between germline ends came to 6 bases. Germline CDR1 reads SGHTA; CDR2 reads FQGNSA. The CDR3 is CASSPRSNQPQHF. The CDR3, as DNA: TGTGCCAGCAGCCCCCGGAGCAATCAGCCCCAGCATTTT.

The chain's CDR3 is CASRLGTGNEKLFF. In nucleotides, the CDR3 is TGTGCCAGCAGGCTGGGGACGGGTAATGAAAAACTGTTTTTT. The chain is built from TRBV6-1 and TRBJ1-4; maybe TRBD1 (5 bases). Trimming took 6 bases from V and 4 from J, leaving 12 bases between them. CDR1 and CDR2 from the germline V gene are MNHNS and SASEGT. The CDR3 is 14 residues long.

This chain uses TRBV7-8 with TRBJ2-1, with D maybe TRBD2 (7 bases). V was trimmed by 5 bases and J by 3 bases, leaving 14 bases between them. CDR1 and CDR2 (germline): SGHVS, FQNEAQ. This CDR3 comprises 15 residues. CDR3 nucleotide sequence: TGTGCCAGCAGCCGAGGGGGGGGGCTCTACAATGAGCAGTTCTTC. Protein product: CASSRGGGLYNEQFF.

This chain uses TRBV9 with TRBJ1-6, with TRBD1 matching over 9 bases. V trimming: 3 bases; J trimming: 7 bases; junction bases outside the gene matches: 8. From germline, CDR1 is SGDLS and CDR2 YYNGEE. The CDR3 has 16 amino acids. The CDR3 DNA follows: TGTGCCAGCAGCGCTTCCCCGACAGGGGGGAATTCACCCCTCCACTTT. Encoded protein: CASSASPTGGNSPLHF.

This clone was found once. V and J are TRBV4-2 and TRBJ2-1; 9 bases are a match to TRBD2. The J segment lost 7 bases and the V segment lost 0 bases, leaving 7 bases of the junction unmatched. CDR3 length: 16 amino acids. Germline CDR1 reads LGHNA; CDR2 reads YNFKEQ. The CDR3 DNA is TGTGCCAGCAGCCAAGAGGCGAGCGGGGGGCCGAATGAGCAGTTCTTC. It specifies CASSQEASGGPNEQFF.

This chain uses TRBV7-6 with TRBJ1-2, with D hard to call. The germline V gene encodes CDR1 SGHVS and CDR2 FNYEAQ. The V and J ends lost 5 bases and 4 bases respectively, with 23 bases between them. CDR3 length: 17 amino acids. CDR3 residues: CASSPEPGSENRYGYTF. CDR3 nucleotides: TGTGCCAGCAGCCCCGAGCCGGGTTCGGAGAACCGCTATGGCTACACCTTC. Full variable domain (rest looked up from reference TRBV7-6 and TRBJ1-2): GAGVSQSPRYKVTKRGQDVALRCDPISGHVSLYWYRQALGQGPEFLTYFNYEAQQDKSGLPNDRFSAERPEGSISTLTIQRTEQRDSAMYRCASSPEPGSENRYGYTFGSGTRLTVV.

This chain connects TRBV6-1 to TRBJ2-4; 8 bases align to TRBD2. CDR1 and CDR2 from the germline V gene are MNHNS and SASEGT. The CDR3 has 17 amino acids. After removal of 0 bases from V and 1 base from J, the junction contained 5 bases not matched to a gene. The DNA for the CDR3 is TGTGCCAGCAGTGAAGCAGCGGGGGAGACGGCCAAAAACATTCAGTACTTC. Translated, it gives CASSEAAGETAKNIQYF.

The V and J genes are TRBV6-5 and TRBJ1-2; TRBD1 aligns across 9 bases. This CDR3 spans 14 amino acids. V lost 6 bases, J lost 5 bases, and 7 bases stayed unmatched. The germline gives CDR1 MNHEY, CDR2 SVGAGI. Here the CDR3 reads CASSFATGGYGYTF. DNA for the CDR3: TGTGCCAGCAGCTTCGCGACAGGGGGGTATGGCTACACCTTC.

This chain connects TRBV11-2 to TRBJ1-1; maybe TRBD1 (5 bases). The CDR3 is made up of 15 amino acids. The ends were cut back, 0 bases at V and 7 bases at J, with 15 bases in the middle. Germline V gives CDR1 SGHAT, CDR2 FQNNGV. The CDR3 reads CASSLETGLGIEAFF. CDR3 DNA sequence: TGTGCCAGCAGCTTAGAAACGGGGCTCGGCATTGAAGCTTTCTTT. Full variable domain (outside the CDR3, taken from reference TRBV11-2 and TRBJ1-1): EAGVAQSPRYKIIEKRQSVAFWCNPISGHATLYWYQQILGQGPKLLIQFQNNGVVDDSQLPKDRFSAERLKGVDSTLKIQPAKLEDSAVYLCASSLETGLGIEAFFGQGTRLTVV.